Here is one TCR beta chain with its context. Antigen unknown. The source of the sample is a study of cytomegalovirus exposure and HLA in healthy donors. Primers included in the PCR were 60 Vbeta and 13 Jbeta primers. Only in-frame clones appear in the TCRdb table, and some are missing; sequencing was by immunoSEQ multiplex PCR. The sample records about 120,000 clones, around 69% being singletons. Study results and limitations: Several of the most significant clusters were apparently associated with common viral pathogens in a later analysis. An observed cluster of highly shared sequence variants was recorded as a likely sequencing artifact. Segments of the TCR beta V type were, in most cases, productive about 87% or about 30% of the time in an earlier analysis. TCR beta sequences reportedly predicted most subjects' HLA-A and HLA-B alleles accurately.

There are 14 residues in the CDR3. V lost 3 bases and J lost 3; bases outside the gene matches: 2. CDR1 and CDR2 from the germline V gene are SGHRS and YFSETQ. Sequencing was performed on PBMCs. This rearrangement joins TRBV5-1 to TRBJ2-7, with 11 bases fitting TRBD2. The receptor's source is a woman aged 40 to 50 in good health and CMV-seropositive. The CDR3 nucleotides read TGCGCCAGCAGCTCGACTAGCGGGAACTACGAGCAGTACTTC. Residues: CASSSTSGNYEQYF.